The next 13 T cell receptor beta chains were all read from a single sample in a study of T cells in Graves' hyperthyroidism and ophthalmopathy. There were TCR beta CDR3 regions amplified from RNA transcripts. The study used the HTBI primer set for a first-round RT-PCR of the TCR CDR3. TCRdb called the multiplex PCR reads again in MiXCR, with one record for every CDR3 protein. The sample includes 600,000 or so distinct CDR3 sequences, about half seen only once; the top ten take 8.2%. Sequencing was performed on peripheral blood or thyroid tissue (not recorded which). Source of these receptors: a woman aged 18-35 years with Graves' hyperthyroidism.

The V call is TRBV7-3, the J call TRBJ2-2, with 8 bases lining up with TRBD1. J gave up 1 base and V 2 bases, and 3 bases lay outside the gene matches. The germline V gene encodes CDR1 SGHTA and CDR2 FQGTGA. The CDR3 covers 16 residues. The CDR3 DNA sequence: TGTGCCAGCAGCTTAGTTGGGACAGGGAACACCGGGGAGCTGTTTTTT. Its translation: CASSLVGTGNTGELFF.

This clonotype was recorded only once. The chain combines TRBV7-9 with TRBJ2-7, with 8 bases that match TRBD1. J lost 3 bases, V lost 6 bases, and 10 bases had no gene match. The V gene's germline CDR1 is SEHNR and CDR2 FQNEAQ (reference sequence). The CDR3 contains 15 residues. CDR3 loop: CASSYIRGRFYEQYF. In nucleotides, the CDR3 is TGTGCCAGCAGTTATATCAGGGGGCGCTTCTACGAGCAGTACTTC. Full variable domain (outside the CDR3, taken from reference TRBV7-9 and TRBJ2-7): DTGVSQNPRHKITKRGQNVTFRCDPISEHNRLYWYRQTLGQGPEFLTYFQNEAQLEKSRLLSDRFSAERPKGSFSTLEIQRTEQGDSAMYLCASSYIRGRFYEQYFGPGTRLTVT.

This clonotype occurred many times. V gene TRBV12-3 or TRBV12-4 combines with J gene TRBJ2-5; D is ambiguous. V lost 5 bases to trimming and J lost 2 bases, with 6 bases between them. The CDR3 extends over 12 amino acids. CDR3 bases: TGTGCCAGCAGTCCGATTCAAGAGACCCAGTACTTC. Encoded protein: CASSPIQETQYF.

A remark on this clonotype: A much more abundant neighbour one base away suggests this may be a read error. The V call is TRBV11-2, the J call TRBJ2-5; TRBD2 might be the D (6 bases). The germline CDR1 and CDR2 sequences are SGHAT and FQNNGV. The CDR3 loop spans 16 amino acids. The ends were cut back, 5 bases at V and 4 bases at J, with 20 bases in the middle. As DNA, the CDR3 is TGTGCCAGCAGCCCGCTGGGACGCGGGAACCCAGAGACCCAGTACTTC. Encoded protein: CASSPLGRGNPETQYF. The whole variable domain, remainder taken from reference TRBV11-2 and TRBJ2-5, is EAGVAQSPRYKIIEKRQSVAFWCNPISGHATLYWYQQILGQGPKLLIQFQNNGVVDDSQLPKDRFSAERLKGVDSTLKIQPAKLEDSAVYLCASSPLGRGNPETQYFGPGTRLLVL.

This clonotype was observed a single time. J is TRBJ1-1 and V is TRBV9; a possible D gene is TRBD1 (5 bases). Germline assignment: CDR1 SGDLS and CDR2 YYNGEE. The CDR3 consists of 11 residues. In DNA, the CDR3 is TGTACCCGCGGGGGGAACACTGAAGCTTTCTTT. Amino acid sequence: CTRGGNTEAFF.

V usage is TRBV29-1 and J usage is TRBJ1-2; 8 bases line up with TRBD1. V gave up 8 bases and J gave up 6 bases; unmatched junction bases: 8. CDR3 length equals 12 residues. The germline V gene encodes CDR1 SQVTM and CDR2 ANQGSEA. CDR3 protein: CSLGTGIHGYTF. The DNA for the CDR3 is TGCAGCTTAGGGACAGGCATCCATGGCTACACCTTC. Full variable domain (missing parts from reference TRBV29-1 and TRBJ1-2): SAVISQKPSRDICQRGTSLTIQCQVDSQVTMMFWYRQQPGQSLTLIATANQGSEATYESGFVIDKFPISRPNLTFSTLTVSNMSPEDSSIYLCSLGTGIHGYTFGSGTRLTVV.

Note on this clonotype: The junction differs from germline at one of its ends, possibly a read error. The rearrangement links TRBV5-1 to TRBJ1-1, with 7 bases that match TRBD1. Germline V lookup: CDR1 SGHRS, CDR2 YFSETQ. This CDR3 spans 14 amino acids. DNA of the CDR3: TGTGCCAGCAGCAAGACAGGGCTGGACACTGAAGCTTTCTTT. Its translation: CASSKTGLDTEAFF.

This clonotype has a count of ten or more. The chain joins TRBV29-1 to TRBJ1-2; the D is unclear. V dropped 0 bases and J dropped 4 bases, with 12 bases sitting between them. CDR1 and CDR2 from the germline V gene are SQVTM and ANQGSEA. This CDR3 comprises 14 residues. CDR3 bases: TGCAGCGTTGAAGATTTGCCGATCTCCTATGGCTACACCTTC. It translates to CSVEDLPISYGYTF.

The chain carries TRBV29-1 and TRBJ1-2; perhaps TRBD1 as D (6 bases). This CDR3 has 14 amino acids. V was clipped by 6 bases and J by 3 bases, with 17 bases between them. Germline CDR1 is SQVTM and CDR2 is ANQGSEA. This chain's CDR3 is CSVDSGGADYGYTF. CDR3 DNA sequence: TGCAGCGTGGACTCGGGGGGGGCGGACTATGGCTACACCTTC.

The sample holds a few counts of this clonotype. The chain has TRBV12-3 or TRBV12-4 and TRBJ1-5; D remains unclear. Deletions cut 4 bases from V and 5 bases from J, with 6 bases between. The CDR3 is 12 residues long. The CDR3, as DNA: TGTGCCAGCAGTTCCCGCTATCAGCCCCAGCATTTT. It encodes CASSSRYQPQHF.

The chain uses TRBV11-1 and TRBJ2-7, with D maybe TRBD1 (6 bases). This CDR3 is 14 amino acids long. Germline V gene lookup returns CDR1 SGHAT and CDR2 FQDESV (reference sequence). Trimming pared 3 bases from V and 5 bases from J, leaving 14 bases between. CDR3 DNA sequence: TGTGCCAGCAGCTTTGGGGGCTTAAGGGACGAGCAGTACTTC. The encoded protein is CASSFGGLRDEQYF.

In this sample, this clonotype turned up a few times. V is TRBV7-8 and J is TRBJ2-7; tentatively, D is TRBD2 (6 bases). The V and J ends lost 4 bases and 3 bases respectively, with 25 bases between them. This CDR3 is 18 amino acids long. From germline, CDR1 is SGHVS and CDR2 FQNEAQ. The CDR3 sequence: CASSYGGMRAGRGYEQYF. CDR3 nucleotide sequence: TGTGCCAGCAGCTACGGTGGGATGAGGGCCGGGAGAGGCTACGAGCAGTACTTC.

In its sample, this clonotype was seen many times. This chain joins TRBV9 and TRBJ1-5; D gene unclear. Trimming took off 7 bases at V and 4 bases at J, with 3 bases between the two ends. The germline CDR1 and CDR2 sequences are SGDLS and YYNGEE. The CDR3 is made up of 10 amino acids. This CDR3 is CASPNQPQHF. The CDR3 DNA reads as TGTGCCAGCCCTAATCAGCCCCAGCATTTT.